The 5 T cell receptor beta chains below come from one sample, sequenced in a study of ipilimumab plus nivolumab after autologous stem cell transplantation. Measured with immunoSEQ multiplex PCR; TCRdb has only the in-frame clones, and not every one. Among 15,000 to 20,000 clones listed, about 80% were seen once. Specimen: PBMCs, collected in a trial of ipilimumab plus nivolumab as post-transplant consolidation. The receptors come from a male donor with diffuse large B-cell lymphoma.

The V gene is TRBV29-1, the J gene TRBJ1-1; 7 bases are a match to TRBD1. Per the germline V gene, CDR1 is SQVTM and CDR2 is ANQGSEA. The CDR3 is 13 amino acids. V trimming: 2 bases; J trimming: 4 bases; junction bases outside the gene matches: 4. In DNA form, the CDR3 reads TGCAGCGTTGAACTTCCAGGGGGCACTGAAGCTTTCTTT. It specifies CSVELPGGTEAFF.

The chain joins TRBV10-3 to TRBJ2-2; 7 bases fit TRBD1. The CDR3 sequence is 14 residues long. Trimming cost V 4 bases and J 7 bases; bases outside gene matches: 6. CDR1 and CDR2 (germline): ENHRY, SYGVKD. The CDR3 reads CAISGTGDNGELFF. The CDR3 DNA follows: TGTGCCATCAGTGGGACAGGCGACAACGGGGAGCTGTTTTTT.

This clone showed up just a few times. The chain uses TRBV5-1 and TRBJ1-1; 7 bases align to TRBD1. Germline-derived CDR1 and CDR2 are SGHRS and YFSETQ. The junction had 2 bases not matched to a gene; V was cut back by 2 bases and J by 1 base. There are 14 residues in the CDR3. DNA of the CDR3: TGCGCCAGCAGCTTACAGGGGTCGAACACTGAAGCTTTCTTT. Translation: CASSLQGSNTEAFF.

On this clone: Germline and junction disagree at one end, which may indicate a read error. This chain links TRBV4-3 with TRBJ1-2; D remains ambiguous. There are 12 residues in the CDR3. The germline V gene has CDR1 LGHNA and CDR2 YSLEER. The CDR3 bases are TGCGCCAGCAGTCAAGGAGGGCGAGGCTACACCTTC. It codes for CASSQGGRGYTF.

The chain uses TRBV7-2 and TRBJ1-5; D unresolved. The germline V gene encodes CDR1 SGHTA and CDR2 FQGNSA. This CDR3 region has 13 residues. With 3 bases removed from V and 5 bases from J, the gap between germline ends came to 8 bases. CDR3 nucleotide sequence: TGTGCCAGCAGCTTCGGACCTGATCAGCCCCAGCATTTT. Protein product: CASSFGPDQPQHF.